A selection of T cell receptor beta chains follows, all from one sample in a study of T and B cells in COVID-19 patients. TCRdb reanalysed the multiplex PCR reads using MiXCR and keeps one entry per CDR3 protein. The sample holds 20,000 to 25,000 distinct CDR3 sequences, roughly 27% seen once. The sample consisted of blood. These TCRs come from a human donor who had recovered from COVID-19. CDR3s include the opening cysteine and the closing phenylalanine or tryptophan. The D gene is left open where the match is weak. The size field is filled for only some rows; it gives once, few, many or a size class.

v_call	j_call	d_call	clone_size	cdr3_length	cdr3_aa	cdr3_nt
TRBV12-3/TRBV12-4	TRBJ2-5	TRBD2	.	14	CASSPQGGQETQYF	TGTGCCAGCAGTCCTCAGGGAGGGCAAGAGACCCAGTACTTC
TRBV30	TRBJ1-2	TRBD1	few	15	CAWSPGQGSPYGYTF	TGTGCCTGGAGTCCCGGACAGGGGAGCCCCTATGGCTACACCTTC
TRBV5-4	TRBJ1-1	.	few	13	CASSQSGQGEAFF	TGTGCCAGCAGCCAAAGTGGGCAGGGTGAAGCTTTCTTT
TRBV5-6	TRBJ2-3	TRBD2	.	15	CASSFLAGSTDTQYF	TGTGCCAGCAGCTTTCTAGCGGGCAGCACAGATACGCAGTATTTT
TRBV5-1	TRBJ2-2	.	few	16	CASSLAGMANTGELFF	TGCGCCAGCAGCCTCGCAGGGATGGCGAACACCGGGGAGCTGTTTTTT
TRBV10-3	TRBJ2-7	.	once	15	CAISELAVAAGEQYF	TGTGCCATCAGTGAATTAGCGGTAGCCGCAGGAGAGCAGTACTTC
TRBV5-1	TRBJ2-1	TRBD2	.	16	CASSLVGTSASAEQFF	TGCGCCAGCAGCCTGGTAGGGACTAGCGCCTCGGCAGAGCAGTTCTTC
TRBV5-4	TRBJ1-1	.	few	12	CASSPNPGRAFF	TGTGCCAGCAGCCCTAATCCGGGACGAGCTTTCTTT
TRBV7-9	TRBJ2-1	TRBD1	.	13	CASSRQGGNEQFF	TGTGCCAGCAGCCGACAGGGGGGGAATGAGCAGTTCTTC
TRBV30	TRBJ1-5	.	few	13	CAWSLGKEQPQHF	TGTGCCTGGAGTTTGGGAAAAGAACAGCCCCAGCATTTT
TRBV7-6	TRBJ1-5	.	.	15	CASSPKGQGHQPQHF	TGTGCCAGCAGCCCTAAGGGGCAGGGCCATCAGCCCCAGCATTTT
TRBV19	TRBJ2-2	.	medium-sized	16	CASSVDLQEGAGELFF	TGTGCCAGTAGTGTGGACCTACAAGAGGGTGCCGGGGAGCTGTTTTTT
TRBV6-5	TRBJ2-7	.	.	13	CASRRGDSYGQYF	TGTGCCAGCAGACGCGGGGACTCCTACGGGCAGTACTTC
TRBV11-1	TRBJ2-2	.	medium-sized	13	CASSLRVTGELFF	TGTGCCAGCAGCTTGCGGGTCACCGGGGAGCTGTTTTTT
TRBV6-1	TRBJ1-2	.	few	15	CASSEAPGQGYGYTF	TGTGCCAGCAGTGAAGCTCCGGGCCAGGGTTATGGCTACACCTTC
TRBV27	TRBJ1-2	.	few	17	CASSLSRIEGTNYGYTF	TGTGCCAGCAGTTTATCCAGGATCGAGGGAACTAACTATGGCTACACCTTC
TRBV20-1	TRBJ2-5	TRBD2	.	15	CSARDPSGRGETQYF	TGCAGTGCTAGAGATCCTAGCGGGAGAGGGGAGACCCAGTACTTC
TRBV19	TRBJ1-2	.	medium-sized	12	CASSPSPWGYTF	TGTGCCAGTAGTCCTAGCCCCTGGGGCTACACCTTC
TRBV19	TRBJ2-7	.	medium-sized	14	CASSIGQGGNEQYF	TGTGCCAGTAGTATAGGACAGGGAGGCAACGAGCAGTACTTC
TRBV5-4	TRBJ2-7	.	.	13	CASSLSGGDEQYF	TGTGCCAGCAGCTTGTCAGGGGGGGACGAGCAGTACTTC
TRBV27	TRBJ2-7	TRBD2	.	14	CANSFSGSSNEQYF	TGTGCCAACAGTTTTAGCGGGAGTTCAAACGAGCAGTACTTC
TRBV12-3/TRBV12-4	TRBJ1-5	TRBD1	few	15	CASTTGQGNGQPQHF	TGTGCCAGCACCACGGGACAGGGGAATGGCCAGCCCCAGCATTTT
TRBV12-5	TRBJ1-4	TRBD1	.	14	CASGVGTGEEKLFF	TGTGCTAGTGGTGTGGGGACAGGGGAAGAAAAACTGTTTTTT
TRBV11-2	TRBJ1-4	.	.	13	CASSFLANEKLFF	TGTGCCAGCAGCTTCTTAGCTAATGAAAAACTGTTTTTT
TRBV5-6	TRBJ2-7	.	few	17	CASSLAEVVTATYEQYF	TGTGCCAGCAGCTTGGCCGAGGTAGTGACAGCGACCTACGAGCAGTACTTC
TRBV27	TRBJ1-6	TRBD1	few	13	CASRGQGGSPLHF	TGTGCCAGCAGGGGACAGGGTGGTTCACCCCTCCACTTT
TRBV20-1	TRBJ2-1	TRBD2	.	15	CSARDSAGGNNEQFF	TGCAGTGCTAGAGATTCAGCGGGAGGAAACAATGAGCAGTTCTTC
TRBV20-1	TRBJ1-1	.	.	16	CSARDRVRGQYTEAFF	TGCAGTGCTAGAGATCGGGTGAGAGGGCAGTACACTGAAGCTTTCTTT
TRBV12-3/TRBV12-4	TRBJ2-1	TRBD2	.	16	CASSPSTSGSHGEQFF	TGTGCCAGCAGCCCTTCAACTAGCGGGAGCCACGGTGAGCAGTTCTTC
TRBV6-5	TRBJ1-1	TRBD1	.	17	CASSYWGTGGMNTEAFF	TGTGCCAGCAGTTACTGGGGGACAGGGGGTATGAACACTGAAGCTTTCTTT
TRBV5-1	TRBJ2-3	.	.	15	CASRPRPSQGGTQYF	TGCGCCAGCAGACCAAGACCCTCTCAGGGGGGTACGCAGTATTTT
TRBV27	TRBJ2-1	TRBD1	few	15	CASSRFGQAYNEQFF	TGTGCCAGCAGTCGCTTCGGACAGGCCTACAATGAGCAGTTCTTC
TRBV7-2	TRBJ1-5	TRBD1	.	15	CASSPGTANNQPQHF	TGTGCCAGCAGCCCAGGGACAGCCAACAATCAGCCCCAGCATTTT
TRBV18	TRBJ1-2	.	few	14	CASSPKGGSDGYTF	TGTGCCAGCTCACCCAAGGGGGGGTCCGATGGCTACACCTTC
TRBV5-1	TRBJ2-1	.	.	14	CASSLEGTHNEQFF	TGCGCCAGCAGCTTGGAAGGCACTCACAATGAGCAGTTCTTC
TRBV7-9	TRBJ1-3	TRBD1	few	15	CASSQTGVVGNTIYF	TGTGCCAGCAGCCAGACAGGGGTCGTTGGAAACACCATATATTTT
TRBV11-1	TRBJ2-3	.	.	15	CASSLGRQATDTQYF	TGTGCCAGCAGCTTAGGTCGACAGGCCACAGATACGCAGTATTTT
TRBV5-1	TRBJ2-3	TRBD2	.	14	CASSLGLAVDTQYF	TGCGCCAGCAGCTTGGGACTAGCGGTAGATACGCAGTATTTT
TRBV29-1	TRBJ2-1	.	few	13	CSGAVSSYNEQFF	TGCAGCGGAGCGGTCAGCTCCTACAATGAGCAGTTCTTC
TRBV5-6	TRBJ2-7	.	many	13	CASSLAPGGEQYF	TGTGCCAGCAGCTTGGCTCCAGGTGGGGAGCAGTACTTC
TRBV6-1	TRBJ2-7	TRBD1	few	15	CASSEGPGQHYEQYF	TGTGCCAGCAGTGAAGGCCCGGGACAGCACTACGAGCAGTACTTC
TRBV20-1	TRBJ2-1	TRBD2	few	14	CSARERGGLDEQFF	TGCAGTGCTAGAGAGCGGGGGGGCCTCGATGAGCAGTTCTTC
TRBV15	TRBJ1-4	.	.	15	CATSREGSWQEKLFF	TGTGCCACCAGCAGAGAGGGTAGTTGGCAAGAAAAACTGTTTTTT
TRBV19	TRBJ2-6	.	.	17	CASSFAVGGSGANVLTF	TGTGCCAGTAGTTTTGCCGTAGGGGGCTCTGGGGCCAACGTCCTGACTTTC